The source of this T cell receptor beta chain is a study of graft-versus-host responses after intestinal transplantation. Notes on this clone: Its antigen is still unknown.

Assay used: immunoSEQ multiplex PCR; TCRdb lists only in-frame clones, some missing. The table lists 99,000 or so clones, roughly nine tenths of them singletons. This CDR3 has 13 residues. Trimming left V 6 bases short and J 1 base short, with 9 bases between. Germline CDR1 SEHNR, CDR2 FQNEAQ (reference sequence). V gene TRBV7-9 combines with J gene TRBJ1-1; D perhaps matches TRBD1 (5 bases). The sequences come from unstimulated CD4+ T cells sorted from spleen or lymph node cells, collected before intestinal transplant. The TCR was taken from a human donor who received an intestinal transplant. The CDR3: CASRIQGNTEAFF. The DNA for the CDR3 is TGTGCCAGCAGAATCCAGGGGAACACTGAAGCTTTCTTT. The full variable domain, its missing parts supplied by reference TRBV7-9 and TRBJ1-1, is DTGVSQNPRHKITKRGQNVTFRCDPISEHNRLYWYRQTLGQGPEFLTYFQNEAQLEKSRLLSDRFSAERPKGSFSTLEIQRTEQGDSAMYLCASRIQGNTEAFFGQGTRLTVV.